What follows is one T cell receptor (beta chain) and its context. TCRdb's copy holds only in-frame clones and misses some; the assay was immunoSEQ multiplex PCR. In the table there are fewer than 100,000 clones, about 80% of which are singletons. The sample belongs to a study of OX40 agonist ivuxolimab in advanced cancers. Study in general: Patients assigned to dose escalation were diagnosed with hepatocellular carcinoma, melanoma, renal cell or head and neck cancer.

Germline values: CDR1 LNHDA, CDR2 SQIVND (reference sequence). This CDR3 is built from 15 residues. V was pared by 0 bases and J by 1 base, with 9 bases between. The sample here was CD4+ or CD8+ T cells sorted from blood, taken in a trial of the OX40 agonist ivuxolimab. The chain uses TRBV19 and TRBJ1-1, with D tentatively TRBD1 (6 bases). This receptor was obtained from an adult with an advanced solid tumor such as melanoma, head and neck, liver or kidney cancer. CDR3: CASSIDRGRNTEAFF. CDR3 DNA: TGTGCCAGTAGTATAGACAGGGGAAGGAACACTGAAGCTTTCTTT. The full variable domain, completed using reference TRBV19 and TRBJ1-1, is DGGITQSPKYLFRKEGQNVTLSCEQNLNHDAMYWYRQDPGQGLRLIYYSQIVNDFQKGDIAEGYSVSREKKESFPLTVTSAQKNPTAFYLCASSIDRGRNTEAFFGQGTRLTVV.